The clone carrying this T cell receptor beta chain was found a few times. What it recognizes is unknown. The identical CDR3 is also encoded by other nucleotide sequences in the sample. This entry is derived from a study of somatic mutations in cytotoxic T cells in rheumatoid arthritis. Study-wide points: Healthy controls showed no age-related rise in CD8+ clonality, whereas rheumatoid arthritis patients did.

J was trimmed by 5 bases and V by 5 bases; bases with no gene match: 5. Germline V gene sequence: CDR1 MDHEN, CDR2 SYDVKM. The CDR3 has 14 residues. Once isolated by positive magnetic bead selection, the CD4+ and CD8+ cells had their purity checked by flow cytometry. Repertoires were generated with immunoSEQ multiplex PCR, while TCRdb's copy carries only in-frame clones and drops some. The repertoire holds around 3,000 clones, approximately 62% seen once, with 10% to 15% in the top ten. Sequencing used CD8+ T cells sorted from synovial fluid. The rearrangement joins TRBV28 to TRBJ1-2, with 10 bases matching TRBD1. This sequence originates from a young woman with rheumatoid arthritis. The CDR3 sequence is CASSPPGQGYGYTF. CDR3 in DNA: TGTGCCAGCAGTCCCCCGGGACAGGGGTATGGCTACACCTTC.